Sequencing of this T cell receptor beta chain was carried out in a study of blood T cell repertoires in COVID-19 (TCRdb year 2020). At the level of the whole study: Samples from collaborators originated in the United States, Italy and Spain and spanned both the acute and convalescent phases of COVID-19. Deeply sampled blood TCRbeta repertoires from subjects exposed to, actively infected with, or recovered from COVID-19 were included in the dataset. The material from the prospective study consisted of cDNA or gDNA derived from T cells, B-cell-depleted T cells, or PBMCs. Where HLA class I and class II types were available, the types were taken from metadata supplied by the sample provider, not from assay-based typing. Samples were obtained from the ongoing ImmuneRACE study (first 160 participants) and from 1,200 or so subjects provided by 6 global collaborators. The repertoires were released in a freely available public database intended as a resource for research on the immune response to SARS-CoV-2. The sample metadata nearly always contained a de-identified subject ID, COVID-19 status, age in years and sex. The paper's findings and limits, for the study overall: The amount of clinical and demographic metadata varied by source and participant and was provided uncurated.

CDR1 and CDR2 were assigned from the germline V gene (reference sequence) as SEHNR and FQNEAQ. V trim: 5 bases; J trim: 4 bases; unmatched bases: 7. Measured from the cysteine to the phenylalanine, the CDR3 is 15 residues long. Only CDR3 DNA is held: 45 bases, read in frame from base 1. The immunoSEQ Assay, a bias-controlled multiplex PCR, was used to amplify TCRbeta CDR3 regions from genomic DNA. From the authors' description of their analysis: The number of nucleated cells in each sample was estimated by amplification of reference gene primers within the assay. To quantify the absolute abundance of each unique TCRbeta CDR3 rearrangement, sequence reads were collapsed and filtered. Productive Simpson clonality was computed per sample as the square root of Simpson's diversity index over productive rearrangements. This immuneACCESS table, as held by TCRdb, lists in-frame sequences with V and J called but not all clones. Of the missing ones, under half trace to an unresolved V gene in checked studies; the others have no known cause. V, J and clone size derive from that table, while D and trimming were established from the DNA sequence. A total of more than 95,000 clones appear in this sample, 65% to 90% of them only once. The leading ten clones occupy about 5% of the sample.

This clone was observed a handful of times. Its antigen has not been determined. Within one base of it there is no much larger clone, and no base qualities were kept. Collaborating institutions collected whole blood in K2EDTA tubes following their own protocols. For TCRbeta analysis, collaborators shipped samples as frozen whole blood, isolated PBMCs, or DNA extracted from either of those sample types. The V and J genes are TRBV7-9 and TRBJ1-3, with TRBD1 matching 8 junction bases. Sequencing was carried out using peripheral blood. The origin of this receptor is a man between 60 and 70 years old with acute or convalescent COVID-19. The DNA sequence is given as TGTGCCAGCAGCGCCGGACAGGGAGCAGGAAACACCATATATTTT. This is translated as CASSAGQGAGNTIYF. Here the CDR3 is joined to the reference TRBV7-9 and TRBJ1-3 genes, and the full variable domain is: DTGVSQNPRHKITKRGQNVTFRCDPISEHNRLYWYRQTLGQGPEFLTYFQNEAQLEKSRLLSDRFSAERPKGSFSTLEIQRTEQGDSAMYLCASSAGQGAGNTIYFGEGSWLTVV.